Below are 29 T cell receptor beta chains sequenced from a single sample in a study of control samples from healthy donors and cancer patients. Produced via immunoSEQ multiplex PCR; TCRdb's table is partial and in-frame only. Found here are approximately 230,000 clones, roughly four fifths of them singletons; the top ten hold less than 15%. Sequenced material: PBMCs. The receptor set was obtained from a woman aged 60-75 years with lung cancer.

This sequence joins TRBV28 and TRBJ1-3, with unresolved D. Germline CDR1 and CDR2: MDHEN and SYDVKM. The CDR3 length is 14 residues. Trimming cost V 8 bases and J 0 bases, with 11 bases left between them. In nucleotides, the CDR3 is TGTGCCAGCTATGGTACATACTCTGGAAACACCATATATTTT. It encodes CASYGTYSGNTIYF. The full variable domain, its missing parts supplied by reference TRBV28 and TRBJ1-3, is DVKVTQSSRYLVKRTGEKVFLECVQDMDHENMFWYRQDPGLGLRLIYFSYDVKMKEKGDIPEGYSVSREKKERFSLILESASTNQTSMYLCASYGTYSGNTIYFGEGSWLTVV.

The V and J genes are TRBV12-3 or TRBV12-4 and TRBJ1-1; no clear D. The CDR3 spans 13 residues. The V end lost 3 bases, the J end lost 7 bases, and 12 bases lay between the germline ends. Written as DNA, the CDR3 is TGTGCCAGCAGTTTTGCCCGGAATAGTGAAGCTTTCTTT. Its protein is CASSFARNSEAFF.

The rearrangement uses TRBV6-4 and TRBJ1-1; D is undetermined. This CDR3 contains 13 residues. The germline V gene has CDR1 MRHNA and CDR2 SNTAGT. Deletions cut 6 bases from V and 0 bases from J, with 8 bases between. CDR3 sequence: CASSTFMNTEAFF. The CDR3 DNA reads TGTGCCAGCAGCACATTCATGAACACTGAAGCTTTCTTT.

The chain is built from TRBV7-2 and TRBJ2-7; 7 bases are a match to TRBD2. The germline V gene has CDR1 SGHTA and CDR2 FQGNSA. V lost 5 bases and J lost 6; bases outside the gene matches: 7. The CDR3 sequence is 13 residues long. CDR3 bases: TGTGCCAGCAGCCCCGGGACTAACCGCGAGCAGTACTTC. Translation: CASSPGTNREQYF.

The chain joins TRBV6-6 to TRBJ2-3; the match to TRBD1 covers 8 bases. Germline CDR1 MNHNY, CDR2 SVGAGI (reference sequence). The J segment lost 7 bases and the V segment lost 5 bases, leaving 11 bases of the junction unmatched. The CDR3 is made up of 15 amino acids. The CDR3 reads CASSGRGPAGNTQYF. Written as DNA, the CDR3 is TGTGCCAGCAGTGGCAGGGGGCCCGCGGGAAATACGCAGTATTTT.

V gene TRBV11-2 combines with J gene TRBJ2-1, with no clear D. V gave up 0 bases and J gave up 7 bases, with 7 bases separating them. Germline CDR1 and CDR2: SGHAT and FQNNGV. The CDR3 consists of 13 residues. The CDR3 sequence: CASSLESVNEQFF. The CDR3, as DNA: TGTGCCAGCAGCTTAGAGTCTGTGAATGAGCAGTTCTTC.

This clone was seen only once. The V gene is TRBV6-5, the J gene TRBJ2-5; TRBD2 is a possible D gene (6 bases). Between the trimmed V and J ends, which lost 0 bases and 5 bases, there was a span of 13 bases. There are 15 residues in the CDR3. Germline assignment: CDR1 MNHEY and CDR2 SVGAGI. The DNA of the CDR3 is TGTGCCAGCAGTTACTCCTACAGTGGAGGGGAGACCCAGTACTTC. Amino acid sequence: CASSYSYSGGETQYF.

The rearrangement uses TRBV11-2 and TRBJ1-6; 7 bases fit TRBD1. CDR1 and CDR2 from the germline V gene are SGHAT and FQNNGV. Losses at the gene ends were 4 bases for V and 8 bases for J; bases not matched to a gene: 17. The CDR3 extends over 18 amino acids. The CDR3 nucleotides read TGTGCCAGCAGCTGGGCCCCGACAGGGCCCCCAGTGGATTCACCCCTCCACTTT. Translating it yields CASSWAPTGPPVDSPLHF.

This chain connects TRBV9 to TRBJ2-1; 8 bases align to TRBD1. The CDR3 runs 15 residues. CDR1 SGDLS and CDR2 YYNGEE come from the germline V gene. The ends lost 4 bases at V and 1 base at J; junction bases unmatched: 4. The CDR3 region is CASSTGQGSYNEQFF. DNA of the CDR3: TGTGCCAGCAGCACCGGACAGGGATCCTACAATGAGCAGTTCTTC.

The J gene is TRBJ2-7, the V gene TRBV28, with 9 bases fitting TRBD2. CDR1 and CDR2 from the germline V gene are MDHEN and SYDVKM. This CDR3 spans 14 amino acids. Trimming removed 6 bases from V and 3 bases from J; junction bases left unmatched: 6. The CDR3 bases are TGTGCCAGCAGACGACTAGCGGAAGGCTACGAGCAGTACTTC. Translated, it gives CASRRLAEGYEQYF.

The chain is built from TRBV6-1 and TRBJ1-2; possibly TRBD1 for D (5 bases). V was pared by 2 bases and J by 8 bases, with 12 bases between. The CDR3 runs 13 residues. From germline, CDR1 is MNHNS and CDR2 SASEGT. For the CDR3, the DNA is TGTGCCAGCAGTGAATCAGGGACGAAAGGCTACACCTTC. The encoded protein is CASSESGTKGYTF.

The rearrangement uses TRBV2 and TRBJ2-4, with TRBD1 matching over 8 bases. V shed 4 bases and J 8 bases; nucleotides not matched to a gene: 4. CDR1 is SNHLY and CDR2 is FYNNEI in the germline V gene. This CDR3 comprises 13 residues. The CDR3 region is CASSVGQGDIQYF. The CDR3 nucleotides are TGTGCCAGCAGTGTAGGACAGGGCGACATTCAGTACTTC. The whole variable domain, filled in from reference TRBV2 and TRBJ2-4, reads EPEVTQTPSHQVTQMGQEVILRCVPISNHLYFYWYRQILGQKVEFLVSFYNNEISEKSEIFDDQFSVERPDGSNFTLKIRSTKLEDSAMYFCASSVGQGDIQYFGAGTRLSVL.

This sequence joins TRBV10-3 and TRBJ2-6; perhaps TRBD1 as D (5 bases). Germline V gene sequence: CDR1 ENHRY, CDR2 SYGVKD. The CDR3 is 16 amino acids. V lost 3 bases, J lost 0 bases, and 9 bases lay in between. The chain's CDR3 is CAISEKGNSGANVLTF. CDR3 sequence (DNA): TGTGCCATCAGTGAAAAGGGGAACTCTGGGGCCAACGTCCTGACTTTC.

Written as DNA, the CDR3 is TGTGCCAGCAGCCCCATGGGACTAGCGCGTGGGACAGATACGCAGTATTTT. Encoded protein: CASSPMGLARGTDTQYF. This chain links TRBV6-2 or TRBV6-3 with TRBJ2-3, with 10 bases that match TRBD2. The germline V gene encodes CDR1 MNHEY and CDR2 SVGEGT. With 6 bases clipped from V and 3 bases from J, the junction kept 12 bases outside the gene matches. The CDR3 is 17 residues long.

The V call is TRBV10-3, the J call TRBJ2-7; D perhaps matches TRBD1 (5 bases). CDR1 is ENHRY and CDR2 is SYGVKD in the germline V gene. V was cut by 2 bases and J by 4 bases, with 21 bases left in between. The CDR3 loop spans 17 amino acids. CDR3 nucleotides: TGTGCCATCAGTGAGCCCCAGGTCGAGAGGAAGGGGTACGAGCAGTACTTC. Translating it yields CAISEPQVERKGYEQYF.

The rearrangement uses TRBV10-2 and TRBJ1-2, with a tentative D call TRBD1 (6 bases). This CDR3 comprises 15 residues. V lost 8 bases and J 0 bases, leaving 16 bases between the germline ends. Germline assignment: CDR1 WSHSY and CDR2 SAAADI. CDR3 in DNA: TGCGCCAGCGGAGACCTGGACAGTTCTAACTATGGCTACACCTTC. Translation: CASGDLDSSNYGYTF.

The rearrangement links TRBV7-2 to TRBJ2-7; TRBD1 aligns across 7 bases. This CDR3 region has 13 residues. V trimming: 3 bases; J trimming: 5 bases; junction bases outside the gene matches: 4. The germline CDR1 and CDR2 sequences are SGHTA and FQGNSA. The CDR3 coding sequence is TGTGCCAGCAGCTTGCAAGGGGGCGACGAGCAGTACTTC. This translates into CASSLQGGDEQYF.

CDR3 in amino acids: CASSAGASGNQETQYF. The CDR3, as DNA: TGTGCCAGCAGCGCGGGGGCTAGCGGGAACCAAGAGACCCAGTACTTC. V gene TRBV11-2 combines with J gene TRBJ2-5; 9 nucleotides align to TRBD2. CDR3 size: 16 residues. Germline V gene data show CDR1 as SGHAT and CDR2 as FQNNGV. With 5 bases clipped from V and 0 bases from J, the junction kept 7 bases outside the gene matches.

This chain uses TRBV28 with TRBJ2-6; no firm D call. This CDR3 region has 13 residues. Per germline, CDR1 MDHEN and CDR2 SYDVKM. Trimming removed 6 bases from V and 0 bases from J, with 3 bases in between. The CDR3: CASRPSGANVLTF. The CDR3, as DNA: TGTGCCAGCAGGCCCTCTGGGGCCAACGTCCTGACTTTC.

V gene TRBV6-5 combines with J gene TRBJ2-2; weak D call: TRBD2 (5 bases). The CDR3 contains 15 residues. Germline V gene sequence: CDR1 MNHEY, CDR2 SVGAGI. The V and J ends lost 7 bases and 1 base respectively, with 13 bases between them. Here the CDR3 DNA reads TGTGCCAGCACCGTACACGGACTGAACACCGGGGAGCTGTTTTTT. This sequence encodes CASTVHGLNTGELFF.

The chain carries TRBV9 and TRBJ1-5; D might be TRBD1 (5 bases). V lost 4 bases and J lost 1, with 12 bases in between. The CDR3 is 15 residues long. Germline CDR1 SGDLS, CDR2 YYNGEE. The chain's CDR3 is CASSPGGASNQPQHF. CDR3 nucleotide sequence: TGTGCCAGCAGCCCTGGAGGGGCAAGCAATCAGCCCCAGCATTTT.

As DNA, the CDR3 is TGTGCCAGCAGCTCGAACTCTGGAAACACCATATATTTT. This sequence encodes CASSSNSGNTIYF. This rearrangement joins TRBV7-3 to TRBJ1-3; the D is unclear. V was cut by 4 bases and J by 0 bases, with 4 bases left in between. Germline V lookup: CDR1 SGHTA, CDR2 FQGTGA. CDR3 length: 13 residues.

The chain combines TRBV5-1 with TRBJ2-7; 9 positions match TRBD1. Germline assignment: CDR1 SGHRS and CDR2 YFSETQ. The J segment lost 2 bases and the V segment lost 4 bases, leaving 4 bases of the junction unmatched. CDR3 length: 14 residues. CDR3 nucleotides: TGCGCCAGCAGCCCGGGACAGGGCGCCTACGAGCAGTACTTC. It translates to CASSPGQGAYEQYF.

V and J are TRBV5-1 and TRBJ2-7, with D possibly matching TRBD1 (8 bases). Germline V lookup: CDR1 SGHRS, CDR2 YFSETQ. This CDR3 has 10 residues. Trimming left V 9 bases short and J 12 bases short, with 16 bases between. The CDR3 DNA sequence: TGCGCCACCACGAACAGGGGGGGGTACTTC. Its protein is CATTNRGGYF.

The CDR3 spells CASSLQLAGGTDTQYF. In DNA, the CDR3 is TGCGCCAGCAGCCTCCAACTAGCGGGAGGGACAGATACGCAGTATTTT. The V call is TRBV4-1, the J call TRBJ2-3; 13 bases agree with TRBD2. This CDR3 is 16 amino acids long. After removal of 4 bases from V and 3 bases from J, the junction contained 4 bases not matched to a gene. Per germline, CDR1 MGHRA and CDR2 YSYEKL.

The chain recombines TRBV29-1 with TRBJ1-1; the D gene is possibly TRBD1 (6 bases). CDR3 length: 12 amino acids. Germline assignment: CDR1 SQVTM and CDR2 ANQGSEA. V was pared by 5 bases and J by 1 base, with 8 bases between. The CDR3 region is CSVPRGNTEAFF. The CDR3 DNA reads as TGCAGCGTTCCCAGGGGGAACACTGAAGCTTTCTTT.

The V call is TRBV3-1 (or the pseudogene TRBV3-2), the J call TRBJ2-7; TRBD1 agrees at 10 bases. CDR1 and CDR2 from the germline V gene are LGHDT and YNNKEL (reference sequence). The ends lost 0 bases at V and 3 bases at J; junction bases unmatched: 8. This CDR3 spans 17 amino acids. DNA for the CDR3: TGTGCCAGCAGCCAAGAGGGACAGGGGTTCGGAGGCTACGAGCAGTACTTC. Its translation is CASSQEGQGFGGYEQYF.

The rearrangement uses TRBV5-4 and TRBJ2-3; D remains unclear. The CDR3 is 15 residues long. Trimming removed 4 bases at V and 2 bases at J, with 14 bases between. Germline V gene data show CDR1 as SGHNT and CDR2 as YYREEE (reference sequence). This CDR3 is CASSPQTVPTDTQYF. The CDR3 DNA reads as TGTGCCAGCAGCCCCCAGACGGTCCCCACAGATACGCAGTATTTT. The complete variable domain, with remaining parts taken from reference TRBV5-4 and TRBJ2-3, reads ETGVTQSPTHLIKTRGQQVTLRCSSQSGHNTVSWYQQALGQGPQFIFQYYREEENGRGNFPPRFSGLQFPNYSSELNVNALELDDSALYLCASSPQTVPTDTQYFGPGTRLTVL.

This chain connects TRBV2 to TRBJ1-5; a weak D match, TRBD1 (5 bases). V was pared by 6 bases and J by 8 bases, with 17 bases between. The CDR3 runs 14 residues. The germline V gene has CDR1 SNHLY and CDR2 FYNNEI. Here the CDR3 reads CASRPGLGEEPQHF. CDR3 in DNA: TGTGCCAGCAGGCCGGGACTCGGTGAGGAGCCCCAGCATTTT.